A selection of T cell receptor beta chains follows, all from one sample in a study of cytomegalovirus exposure and HLA in healthy donors. The assay was immunoSEQ multiplex PCR, and TCRdb's table has in-frame clones only and misses some. The specimen's table records 75,000 to 80,000 clones. Input material: PBMCs. These receptors were obtained from a man younger than 30 in good health and CMV-seropositive. Both conserved end residues are part of each CDR3.

j_call v_call cdr3_length cdr3_aa
TRBJ2-1 TRBV9 16 CASSPRTSGGRDEQFF
TRBJ2-7 TRBV28 16 CASSPMDRAFTYEQYF
TRBJ2-1 TRBV18 16 CASSPAGQGGYNEQFF
TRBJ2-1 TRBV5-1 17 CASSPLAGTSRIYEQFF
TRBJ2-5 TRBV28 14 CASSLSLAGSPQYF
TRBJ1-2 TRBV25-1 14 CASSHRGANYGYTF
TRBJ1-1 TRBV5-1 15 CASSLARQVNTEAFF
TRBJ2-7 TRBV5-1 14 CASRAGTSSYEQYF
TRBJ2-1 TRBV5-1 14 CASTDTLSYNEQFF
TRBJ1-2 TRBV7-9 15 CASSPGGAGPYGHTF